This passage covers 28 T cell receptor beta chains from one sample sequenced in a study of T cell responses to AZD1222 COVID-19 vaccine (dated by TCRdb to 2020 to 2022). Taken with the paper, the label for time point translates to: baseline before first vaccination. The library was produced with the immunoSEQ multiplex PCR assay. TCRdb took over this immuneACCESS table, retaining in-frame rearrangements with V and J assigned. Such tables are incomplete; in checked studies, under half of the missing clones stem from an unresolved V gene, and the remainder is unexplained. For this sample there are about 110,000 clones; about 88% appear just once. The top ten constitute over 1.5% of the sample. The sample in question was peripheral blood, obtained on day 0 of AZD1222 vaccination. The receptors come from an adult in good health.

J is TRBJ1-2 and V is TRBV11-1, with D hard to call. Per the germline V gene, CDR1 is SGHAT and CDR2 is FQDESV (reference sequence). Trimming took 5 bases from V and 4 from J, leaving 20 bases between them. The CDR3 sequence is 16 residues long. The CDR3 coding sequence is TGTGCCAGCAGCGTTGACGAAGGACGGCCGACCTATGGCTACACCTTC. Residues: CASSVDEGRPTYGYTF.

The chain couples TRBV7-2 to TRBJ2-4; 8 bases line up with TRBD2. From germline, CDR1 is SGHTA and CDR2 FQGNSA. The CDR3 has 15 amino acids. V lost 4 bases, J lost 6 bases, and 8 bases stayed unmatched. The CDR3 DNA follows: TGTGCCAGCAGCTCAACCGGGACTAGTGGAAACATTCAGTACTTC. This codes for CASSSTGTSGNIQYF. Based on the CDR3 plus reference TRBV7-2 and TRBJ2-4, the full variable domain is GAGVSQSPSNKVTEKGKDVELRCDPISGHTALYWYRQSLGQGLEFLIYFQGNSAPDKSGLPSDRFSAERTGGSVSTLTIQRTQQEDSAVYLCASSSTGTSGNIQYFGAGTRLSVL.

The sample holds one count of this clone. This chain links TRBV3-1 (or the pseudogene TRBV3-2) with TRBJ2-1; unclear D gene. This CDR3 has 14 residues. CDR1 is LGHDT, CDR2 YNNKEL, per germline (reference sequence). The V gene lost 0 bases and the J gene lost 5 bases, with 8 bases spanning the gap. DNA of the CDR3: TGTGCCAGCAGCCAAGAATCCAACAACAATGAGCAGTTCTTC. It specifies CASSQESNNNEQFF.

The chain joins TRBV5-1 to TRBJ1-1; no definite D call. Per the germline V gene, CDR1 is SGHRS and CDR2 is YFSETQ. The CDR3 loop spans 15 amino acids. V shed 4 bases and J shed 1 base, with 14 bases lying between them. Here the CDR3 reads CASSLWTGTNTEAFF. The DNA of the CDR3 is TGCGCCAGCAGCCTATGGACCGGAACGAACACTGAAGCTTTCTTT.

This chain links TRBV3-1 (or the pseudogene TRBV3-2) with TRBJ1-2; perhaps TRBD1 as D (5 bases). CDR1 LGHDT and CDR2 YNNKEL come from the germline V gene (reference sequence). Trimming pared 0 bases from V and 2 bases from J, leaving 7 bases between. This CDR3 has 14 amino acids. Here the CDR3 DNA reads TGTGCCAGCAGCCAAGATCCAGGGAACTATGGCTACACCTTC. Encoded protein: CASSQDPGNYGYTF.

In nucleotides, the CDR3 is TGCGCCAGCAGTGAGACTGGGCGGGGACTTTTCACAGATACGCAGTATTTT. This encodes CASSETGRGLFTDTQYF. The chain combines TRBV10-2 with TRBJ2-3; tentatively, D is TRBD2 (6 bases). The germline V gene encodes CDR1 WSHSY and CDR2 SAAADI. V lost 2 bases, J lost 2 bases, and 17 bases lay in between. This CDR3 comprises 17 residues.

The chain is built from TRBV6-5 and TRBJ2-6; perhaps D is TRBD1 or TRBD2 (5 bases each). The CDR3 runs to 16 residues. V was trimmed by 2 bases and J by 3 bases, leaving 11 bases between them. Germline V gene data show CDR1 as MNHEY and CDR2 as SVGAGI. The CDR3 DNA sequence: TGTGCCAGCAGTTACACGGGGACCGTTGGGGCCAACGTCCTGACTTTC. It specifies CASSYTGTVGANVLTF.

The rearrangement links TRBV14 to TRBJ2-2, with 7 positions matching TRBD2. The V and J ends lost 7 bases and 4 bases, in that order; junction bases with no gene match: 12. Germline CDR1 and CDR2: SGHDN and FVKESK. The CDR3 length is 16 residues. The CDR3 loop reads CASTLGRVYSTGELFF. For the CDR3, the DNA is TGTGCCAGCACTCTAGGGAGGGTTTATAGCACCGGGGAGCTGTTTTTT.

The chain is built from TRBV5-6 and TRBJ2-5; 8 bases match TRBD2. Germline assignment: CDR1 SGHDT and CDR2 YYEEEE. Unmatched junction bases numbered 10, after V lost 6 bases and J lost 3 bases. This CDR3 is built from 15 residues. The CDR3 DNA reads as TGTGCCAGCAAGGAAATTGCACTAGCGGAAGAGACCCAGTACTTC. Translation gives CASKEIALAEETQYF.

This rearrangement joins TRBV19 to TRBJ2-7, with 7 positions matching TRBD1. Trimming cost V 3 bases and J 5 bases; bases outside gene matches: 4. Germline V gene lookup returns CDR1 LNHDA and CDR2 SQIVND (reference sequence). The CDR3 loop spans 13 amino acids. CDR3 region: CASSMGQGDEQYF. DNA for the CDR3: TGTGCCAGTAGTATGGGTCAGGGGGACGAGCAGTACTTC.

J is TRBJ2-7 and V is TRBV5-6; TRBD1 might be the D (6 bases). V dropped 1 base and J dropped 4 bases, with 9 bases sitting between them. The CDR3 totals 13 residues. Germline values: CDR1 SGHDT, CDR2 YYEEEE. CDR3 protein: CASSLNRAYEQYF. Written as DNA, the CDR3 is TGTGCCAGCAGCTTGAACAGGGCATACGAGCAGTACTTC. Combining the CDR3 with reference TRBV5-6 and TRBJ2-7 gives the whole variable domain DAGVTQSPTHLIKTRGQQVTLRCSPKSGHDTVSWYQQALGQGPQFIFQYYEEEERQRGNFPDRFSGHQFPNYSSELNVNALLLGDSALYLCASSLNRAYEQYFGPGTRLTVT.

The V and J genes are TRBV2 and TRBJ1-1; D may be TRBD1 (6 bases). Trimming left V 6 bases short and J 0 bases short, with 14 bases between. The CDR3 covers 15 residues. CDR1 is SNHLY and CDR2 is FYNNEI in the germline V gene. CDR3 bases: TGTGCCAGCAGCTTCGGGTCAGGGGTGAACACTGAAGCTTTCTTT. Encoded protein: CASSFGSGVNTEAFF.

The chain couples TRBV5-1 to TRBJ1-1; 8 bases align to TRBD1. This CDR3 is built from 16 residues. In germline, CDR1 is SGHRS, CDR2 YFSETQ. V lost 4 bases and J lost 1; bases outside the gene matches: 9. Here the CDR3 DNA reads TGCGCCAGCAGCGTGAGCCCCGGACAGGGGAACACTGAAGCTTTCTTT. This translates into CASSVSPGQGNTEAFF.

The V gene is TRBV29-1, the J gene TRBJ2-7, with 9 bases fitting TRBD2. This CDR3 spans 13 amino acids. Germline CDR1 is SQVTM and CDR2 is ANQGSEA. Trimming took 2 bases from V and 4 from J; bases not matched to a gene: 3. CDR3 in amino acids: CSVERGRGYEQYF. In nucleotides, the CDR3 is TGCAGCGTTGAACGCGGGAGGGGTTACGAGCAGTACTTC.

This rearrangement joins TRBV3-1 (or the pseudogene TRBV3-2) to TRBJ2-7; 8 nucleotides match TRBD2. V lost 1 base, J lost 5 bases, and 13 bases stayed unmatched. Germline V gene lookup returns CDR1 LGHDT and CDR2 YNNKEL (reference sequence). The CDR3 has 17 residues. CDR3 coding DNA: TGTGCCAGCAGCCAAGTCTCCTGGGGAGCGGGAGACCACGAGCAGTACTTC. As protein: CASSQVSWGAGDHEQYF.

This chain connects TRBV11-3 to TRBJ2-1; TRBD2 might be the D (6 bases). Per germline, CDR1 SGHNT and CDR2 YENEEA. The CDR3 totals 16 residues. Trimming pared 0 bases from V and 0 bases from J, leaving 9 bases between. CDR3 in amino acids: CASSLEGGVSYNEQFF. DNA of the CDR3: TGTGCCAGCAGCTTAGAGGGCGGGGTCTCCTACAATGAGCAGTTCTTC.

CDR3 protein: CASSLRLNTEAFF. The CDR3 DNA sequence: TGTGCCAGCAGCTTGCGGTTGAACACTGAAGCTTTCTTT. The V and J genes are TRBV11-3 and TRBJ1-1; unclear D gene. The germline gives CDR1 SGHNT, CDR2 YENEEA. CDR3 size: 13 residues. Trimming removed 3 bases at V and 0 bases at J, with 5 bases between.

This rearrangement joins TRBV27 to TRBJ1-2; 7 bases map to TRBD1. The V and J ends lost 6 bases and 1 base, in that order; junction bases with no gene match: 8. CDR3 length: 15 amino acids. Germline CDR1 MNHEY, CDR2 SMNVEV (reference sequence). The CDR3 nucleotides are TGTGCCAGCAGAGCCCCCGGGACAGTTAACTATGGCTACACCTTC. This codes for CASRAPGTVNYGYTF.

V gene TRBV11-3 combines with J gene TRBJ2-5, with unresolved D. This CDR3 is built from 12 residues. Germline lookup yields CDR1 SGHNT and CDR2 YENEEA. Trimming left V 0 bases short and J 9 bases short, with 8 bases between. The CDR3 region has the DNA TGTGCCAGCAGCTTAGAGGGTCAGGCCCAGTACTTC. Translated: CASSLEGQAQYF.

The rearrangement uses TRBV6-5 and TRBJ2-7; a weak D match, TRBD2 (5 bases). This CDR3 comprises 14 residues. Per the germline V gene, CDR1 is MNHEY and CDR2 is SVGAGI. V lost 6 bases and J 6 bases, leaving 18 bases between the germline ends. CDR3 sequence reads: CASRRELVGSEQYF. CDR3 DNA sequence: TGTGCCAGCAGGAGGGAGTTGGTGGGTTCCGAGCAGTACTTC.

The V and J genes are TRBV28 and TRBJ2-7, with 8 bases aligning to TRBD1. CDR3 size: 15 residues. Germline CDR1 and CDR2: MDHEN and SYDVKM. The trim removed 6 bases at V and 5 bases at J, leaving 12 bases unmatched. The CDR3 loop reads CASSPLGQGLHEQYF. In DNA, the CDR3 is TGTGCCAGCAGCCCCCTAGGACAGGGTCTCCACGAGCAGTACTTC.

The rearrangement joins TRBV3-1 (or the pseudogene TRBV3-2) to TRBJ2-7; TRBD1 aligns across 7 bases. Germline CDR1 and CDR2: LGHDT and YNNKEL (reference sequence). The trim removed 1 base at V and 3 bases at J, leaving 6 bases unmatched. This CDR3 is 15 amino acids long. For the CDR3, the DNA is TGTGCCAGCAGCCAAGGGGGGACAGTTGGCTACGAGCAGTACTTC. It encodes CASSQGGTVGYEQYF.

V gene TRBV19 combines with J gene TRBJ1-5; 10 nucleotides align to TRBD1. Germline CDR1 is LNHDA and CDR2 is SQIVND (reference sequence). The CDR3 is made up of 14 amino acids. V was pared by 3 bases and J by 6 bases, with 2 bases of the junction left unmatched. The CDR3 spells CASSMTGGVQPQHF. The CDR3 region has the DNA TGTGCCAGTAGTATGACAGGGGGCGTTCAGCCCCAGCATTTT. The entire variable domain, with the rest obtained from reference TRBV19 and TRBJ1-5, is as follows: DGGITQSPKYLFRKEGQNVTLSCEQNLNHDAMYWYRQDPGQGLRLIYYSQIVNDFQKGDIAEGYSVSREKKESFPLTVTSAQKNPTAFYLCASSMTGGVQPQHFGDGTRLSIL.

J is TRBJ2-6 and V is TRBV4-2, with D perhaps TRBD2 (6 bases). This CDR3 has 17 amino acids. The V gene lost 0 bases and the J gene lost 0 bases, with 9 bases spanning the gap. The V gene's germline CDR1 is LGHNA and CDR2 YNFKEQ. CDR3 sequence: CASSQDGGASGANVLTF. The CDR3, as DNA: TGTGCCAGCAGCCAAGATGGAGGGGCCTCTGGGGCCAACGTCCTGACTTTC.

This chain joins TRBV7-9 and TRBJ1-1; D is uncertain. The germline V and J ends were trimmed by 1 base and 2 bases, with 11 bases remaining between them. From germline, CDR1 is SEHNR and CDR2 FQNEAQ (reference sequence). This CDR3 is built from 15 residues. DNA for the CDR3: TGTGCCAGCAGCTTAGGCGGACCATATAACACTGAAGCTTTCTTT. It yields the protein CASSLGGPYNTEAFF.

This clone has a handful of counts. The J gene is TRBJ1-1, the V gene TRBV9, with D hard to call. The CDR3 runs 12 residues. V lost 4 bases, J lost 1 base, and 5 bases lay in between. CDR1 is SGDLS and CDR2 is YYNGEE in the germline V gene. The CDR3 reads CASSYTNTEAFF. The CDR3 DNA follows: TGTGCCAGCAGCTATACGAACACTGAAGCTTTCTTT.

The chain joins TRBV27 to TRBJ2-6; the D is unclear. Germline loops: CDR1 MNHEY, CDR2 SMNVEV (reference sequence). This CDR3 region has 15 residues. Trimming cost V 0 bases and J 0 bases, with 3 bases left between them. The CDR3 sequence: CASSLSRSGANVLTF. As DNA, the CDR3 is TGTGCCAGCAGTTTATCACGCTCTGGGGCCAACGTCCTGACTTTC.

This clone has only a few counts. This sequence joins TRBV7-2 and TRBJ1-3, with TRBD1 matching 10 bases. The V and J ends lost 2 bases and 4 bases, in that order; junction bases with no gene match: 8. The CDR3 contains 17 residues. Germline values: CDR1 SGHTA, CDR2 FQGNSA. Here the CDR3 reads CASSLHLTGGLGNTIYF. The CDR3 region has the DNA TGTGCCAGCAGCTTACACTTGACAGGGGGCTTAGGAAACACCATATATTTT.